This entry is about one T cell receptor (beta chain). Its antigen remains unknown. Primers used in a second PCR of roughly 6 to 12 cycles were a sample-barcoded 5' primer and a J-beta primer mix. Every molecule of cDNA carried a tag from a template-switch adaptor with 12 random nucleotides. One entry per CDR3 protein, called by TCRdb with MiXCR from the 5' RACE reads. The table includes 700,000 to 800,000 distinct CDR3 sequences, roughly 44% detected once. This specimen comes from a study of blood T cells in healthy people across ages. Each sample had at least 6.5 million PBMCs isolated. Study observations and caveats: TCR beta diversity, measured per million T cells, fell in a roughly linear way with age.

The clonotype was recovered from a woman aged 55-75 years in good health. The sequencing input was blood.

The CDR3 coding sequence is TGTGCCAGCAGTGAAGGTATGGCCTACGAGCAGTACTTC. It encodes CASSEGMAYEQYF. The chain joins TRBV25-1 to TRBJ2-7; D is unclear. This CDR3 comprises 13 residues. Looked up from germline, CDR1 is MGHDK and CDR2 is SYGVNS. Trimming pared 2 bases from V and 2 bases from J, leaving 7 bases between.